The 18 T cell receptor beta chains given below trace back to one sample, sequenced in a study of blood T cell repertoires in COVID-19. The protocol was immunoSEQ multiplex PCR, while the TCRdb copy is restricted to in-frame clones and leaves out a portion. Found here are just over 300,000 clones, about 91% of them singletons; the top ten hold 9.5%. Sequencing used PBMCs or T cells enriched from blood (not recorded which). All receptors come from a middle-aged woman who had recovered from COVID-19.

The V gene is TRBV5-1, the J gene TRBJ2-1, with TRBD2 matching 8 bases. The CDR3 spans 16 residues. J lost 0 bases, V lost 2 bases, and 4 bases had no gene match. Germline V gene lookup returns CDR1 SGHRS and CDR2 YFSETQ. CDR3 in amino acids: CASSFLSGSSYNEQFF. In nucleotides, the CDR3 is TGCGCCAGCAGCTTTCTCAGCGGGAGCTCCTACAATGAGCAGTTCTTC.

The chain uses TRBV27 and TRBJ1-2, with a possible D match to TRBD1 (5 bases). Germline CDR1 MNHEY, CDR2 SMNVEV (reference sequence). The CDR3 loop spans 13 amino acids. V was trimmed by 5 bases and J by 8 bases, leaving 15 bases between them. In nucleotides, the CDR3 is TGTGCCAGCAGTCTCACAAGACAGCAGGGCTACACCTTC. It is translated as CASSLTRQQGYTF.

A few counts support this clone. The V gene is TRBV6-2 or TRBV6-3, the J gene TRBJ1-2, with D perhaps TRBD1 (6 bases). CDR1 is MNHEY and CDR2 is SVGEGT in the germline V gene. With 6 bases removed from V and 8 bases from J, the gap between germline ends came to 19 bases. This CDR3 is 14 amino acids long. The CDR3 bases are TGTGCCAGCAGCTCCAGGGGAGTAAGGGGCGGCTACACCTTC. Protein sequence: CASSSRGVRGGYTF.

The chain employs TRBV5-1 and TRBJ2-2; TRBD2 agrees at 12 bases. After removal of 4 bases from V and 6 bases from J, the junction contained 7 bases not matched to a gene. CDR1 SGHRS and CDR2 YFSETQ come from the germline V gene. The CDR3 has 16 amino acids. DNA for the CDR3: TGCGCCAGCAGCCCCCGACTAGCGGGAGTTGCCGGGGAGCTGTTTTTT. Its translation: CASSPRLAGVAGELFF. Combining the CDR3 with reference TRBV5-1 and TRBJ2-2 gives the whole variable domain KAGVTQTPRYLIKTRGQQVTLSCSPISGHRSVSWYQQTPGQGLQFLFEYFSETQRNKGNFPGRFSGRQFSNSRSEMNVSTLELGDSALYLCASSPRLAGVAGELFFGEGSRLTVL.

This clone was counted between two and nine times. Written as DNA, the CDR3 is TGTGCCAGCTCACAGGACAGCACCCCCCTCTACAATGAGCAGTTCTTC. Translation gives CASSQDSTPLYNEQFF. The rearrangement joins TRBV18 to TRBJ2-1; perhaps TRBD1 as D (6 bases). The CDR3 consists of 16 residues. CDR1 is KGHSH and CDR2 is LQKENI in the germline V gene. With 4 bases removed from V and 3 bases from J, the gap between germline ends came to 16 bases.

This sequence joins TRBV28 and TRBJ2-7; D might be TRBD1 (5 bases). CDR3 length equals 11 residues. Germline V gene data show CDR1 as MDHEN and CDR2 as SYDVKM. The V and J ends lost 7 bases and 7 bases respectively, with 11 bases between them. In DNA, the CDR3 is TGTGCCAGCACCTCAGGGTTAGAGCAGTACTTC. It encodes CASTSGLEQYF.

This rearrangement joins TRBV28 to TRBJ1-2, with TRBD1 as a possible D gene (6 bases). Germline V gene data show CDR1 as MDHEN and CDR2 as SYDVKM. The CDR3 contains 14 residues. Trimming removed 6 bases at V and 4 bases at J, with 15 bases between. The CDR3 spells CASRANRVFYGYTF. The CDR3 region has the DNA TGTGCCAGCAGAGCTAACAGGGTATTCTATGGCTACACCTTC.

This rearrangement joins TRBV5-1 to TRBJ2-1, with D possibly matching TRBD2 (5 bases). The CDR3 sequence is 12 residues long. The germline V gene has CDR1 SGHRS and CDR2 YFSETQ. Trimming shortened V by 9 bases and J by 7 bases, and 14 bases separated the two germline ends. The CDR3 DNA reads as TGCGCCACCCTCTCCGGGGAAAATGAGCAGTTCTTC. Its translation: CATLSGENEQFF.

The rearrangement joins TRBV7-3 to TRBJ2-7; 7 nucleotides agree with TRBD2. V gave up 1 base and J gave up 2 bases; unmatched junction bases: 2. The CDR3 length is 14 residues. Per the germline V gene, CDR1 is SGHTA and CDR2 is FQGTGA. The CDR3 loop reads CASSLRAGPYEQYF. CDR3 in DNA: TGTGCCAGCAGCTTAAGAGCGGGACCCTACGAGCAGTACTTC. The full variable domain, in which reference TRBV7-3 and TRBJ2-7 provide the parts outside the CDR3, is GAGVSQTPSNKVTEKGKYVELRCDPISGHTALYWYRQSLGQGPEFLIYFQGTGAADDSGLPNDRFFAVRPEGSVSTLKIQRTERGDSAVYLCASSLRAGPYEQYFGPGTRLTVT.

The V gene is TRBV5-8, the J gene TRBJ1-2, with 7 positions matching TRBD1. J was trimmed by 3 bases and V by 2 bases; bases with no gene match: 7. The CDR3 runs to 15 residues. Germline V gene data show CDR1 as SGHTS and CDR2 as YDEGEE. CDR3 sequence reads: CASSFGRQGDYGYTF. CDR3 nucleotides: TGTGCCAGCAGCTTCGGGAGACAGGGCGACTATGGCTACACCTTC.

Remarks on this clone: Mismatch with germline at one junction end may stem from a read error. The chain has TRBV7-3 and TRBJ2-1; D is perhaps TRBD2 (6 bases). The length of the CDR3 is 13 residues. Germline values: CDR1 SGHTA, CDR2 FQGTGA. CDR3 residues: CASSLTGTGEQFF. For the CDR3, the DNA is TGTGCCAGCAGTTTAACGGGGACTGGTGAGCAGTTCTTC.

This chain uses TRBV6-5 with TRBJ1-2; 11 bases line up with TRBD1. Unmatched junction bases numbered 5, after V lost 7 bases and J lost 4 bases. This CDR3 spans 14 amino acids. Germline V gives CDR1 MNHEY, CDR2 SVGAGI. CDR3 bases: TGTGCCAGCACCCGGACAGGGGGCACCTATGGCTACACCTTC. This encodes CASTRTGGTYGYTF.

The chain links TRBV10-3 to TRBJ1-1; D uncertain. CDR1 is ENHRY, CDR2 SYGVKD, per germline. This CDR3 spans 12 amino acids. Trimming took 4 bases from V and 5 from J, leaving 8 bases between them. CDR3 protein: CAISVAGTEAFF. The CDR3 DNA follows: TGTGCCATCAGTGTAGCCGGGACTGAAGCTTTCTTT.

V and J are TRBV3-1 (or the pseudogene TRBV3-2) and TRBJ2-2; D gene uncertain. Trimming left V 7 bases short and J 6 bases short, with 15 bases between. The CDR3 contains 14 residues. Germline CDR1 reads LGHDT; CDR2 reads YNNKEL (reference sequence). The CDR3, as DNA: TGTGCCAGCACCCTAGGCCAGCTCTCCGGGGAGCTGTTTTTT. Translation gives CASTLGQLSGELFF.

The chain couples TRBV7-3 to TRBJ2-1; 14 nucleotides match TRBD2. This CDR3 region has 22 residues. CDR1 is SGHTA, CDR2 FQGTGA, per germline. J lost 7 bases, V lost 7 bases, and 27 bases had no gene match. The CDR3 loop reads CASNPYPLGLAGVPPTGNEQFF. In DNA form, the CDR3 reads TGTGCCAGCAACCCCTACCCCTTGGGACTAGCGGGAGTACCACCTACGGGTAATGAGCAGTTCTTC.

The V gene is TRBV19, the J gene TRBJ2-7, with TRBD1 identical over 8 bases. V shed 5 bases and J 6 bases; nucleotides not matched to a gene: 12. Germline CDR1 and CDR2: LNHDA and SQIVND (reference sequence). This CDR3 comprises 15 residues. The CDR3 sequence: CASSPQTGARGEQYF. Here the CDR3 DNA reads TGTGCCAGTAGTCCTCAGACAGGGGCCAGGGGCGAGCAGTACTTC.

The chain recombines TRBV6-4 with TRBJ2-1, with 8 bases identical to TRBD2. This CDR3 spans 15 amino acids. V was clipped by 6 bases and J by 8 bases; unmatched bases: 12. Germline assignment: CDR1 MRHNA and CDR2 SNTAGT. The CDR3 here is CASSPSGTGGHEQFF. CDR3 nucleotides: TGTGCCAGCAGCCCCTCAGGGACGGGAGGGCATGAGCAGTTCTTC.

This rearrangement joins TRBV3-1 (or the pseudogene TRBV3-2) to TRBJ2-7, with 9 bases fitting TRBD1. The V segment lost 0 bases and the J segment 2 bases; nucleotides outside the gene matches: 5. The CDR3 spans 16 residues. Germline assignment: CDR1 LGHDT and CDR2 YNNKEL (reference sequence). CDR3 in amino acids: CASSQDWTGVAYEQYF. The CDR3 DNA follows: TGTGCCAGCAGCCAAGACTGGACAGGGGTTGCCTACGAGCAGTACTTC.